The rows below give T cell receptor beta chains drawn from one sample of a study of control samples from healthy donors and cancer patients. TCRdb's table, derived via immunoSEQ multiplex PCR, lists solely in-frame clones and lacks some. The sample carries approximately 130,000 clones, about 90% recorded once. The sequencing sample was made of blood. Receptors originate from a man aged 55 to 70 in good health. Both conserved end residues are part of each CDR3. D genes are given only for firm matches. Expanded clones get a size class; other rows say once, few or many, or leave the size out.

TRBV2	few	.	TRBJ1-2	CASSEYQQGRAGYTF	TGTGCCAGCAGTGAATACCAACAGGGTAGGGCTGGCTACACCTTC
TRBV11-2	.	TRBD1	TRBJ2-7	CASSMDRGTYEQYF	TGTGCCAGCAGTATGGACAGGGGTACCTACGAGCAGTACTTC
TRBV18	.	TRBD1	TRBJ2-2	CASSSYTGTGDTGELFF	TGTGCCAGCTCATCCTACACCGGGACAGGAGACACCGGGGAGCTGTTTTTT
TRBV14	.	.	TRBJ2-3	CASSQVSGGFLGSTDTQYF	TGTGCCAGCAGCCAAGTTTCAGGCGGTTTTCTGGGGTCCACAGATACGCAGTATTTT
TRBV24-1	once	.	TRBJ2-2	CATSDLGTGAGELFF	TGTGCCACTAGTGATCTCGGGACCGGAGCCGGGGAGCTGTTTTTT
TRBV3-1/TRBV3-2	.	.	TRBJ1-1	CASSQDVGWGLNTEAFF	TGTGCCAGCAGCCAAGATGTGGGGTGGGGCTTAAACACTGAAGCTTTCTTT
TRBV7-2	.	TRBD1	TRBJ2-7	CASSPKTGTGVSEQYF	TGTGCCAGCAGCCCAAAAACCGGGACAGGGGTTTCCGAGCAGTACTTC
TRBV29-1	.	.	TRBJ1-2	CSVARSGVQGYTF	TGCAGCGTTGCGAGAAGCGGGGTACAGGGCTACACCTTC
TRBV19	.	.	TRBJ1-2	CASSITVIDYGYTF	TGTGCCAGTAGTATAACCGTCATCGACTATGGCTACACCTTC
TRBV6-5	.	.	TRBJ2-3	CASNLQGTTDTQYF	TGTGCCAGCAACTTACAGGGGACTACAGATACGCAGTATTTT
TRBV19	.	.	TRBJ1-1	CASMWEMNTEAFF	TGTGCCAGTATGTGGGAGATGAACACTGAAGCTTTCTTT
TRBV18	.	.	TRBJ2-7	CASSPELQGYEQYF	TGTGCCAGCTCACCCGAACTACAGGGCTACGAGCAGTACTTC
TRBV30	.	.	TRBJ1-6	CAWSWGDWSPLHF	TGTGCCTGGAGTTGGGGGGATTGGTCACCCCTCCACTTT
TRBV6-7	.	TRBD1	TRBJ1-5	CASSYGGTGESRENQPQHF	TGTGCCAGCAGTTACGGGGGGACAGGTGAGTCGCGGGAGAATCAGCCCCAGCATTTT
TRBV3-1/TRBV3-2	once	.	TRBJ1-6	CASSQWQDDNSPLHF	TGTGCCAGCAGCCAATGGCAGGACGATAATTCACCCCTCCACTTT
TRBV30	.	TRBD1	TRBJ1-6	CAWSVLSGTANSPLHF	TGTGCCTGGAGTGTGCTATCCGGGACAGCAAATTCACCCCTCCACTTT
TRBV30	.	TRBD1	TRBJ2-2	CAWRPTGAGELFF	TGTGCCTGGAGGCCGACAGGGGCCGGGGAGCTGTTTTTT
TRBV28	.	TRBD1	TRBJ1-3	CASRGDRARGNTIYF	TGTGCCAGCAGGGGAGACAGGGCTAGGGGAAACACCATATATTTT
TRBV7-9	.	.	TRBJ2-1	CASSRLGVTYNEQFF	TGTGCCAGCAGCCGCCTCGGGGTTACCTACAATGAGCAGTTCTTC
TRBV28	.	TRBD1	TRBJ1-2	CASSSRGGTGFYAGYTF	TGTGCCAGCAGCTCTAGGGGAGGGACAGGGTTTTATGCTGGCTACACCTTC
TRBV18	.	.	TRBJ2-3	CASSPPFLARSQYF	TGTGCCAGCTCACCACCTTTCCTTGCGAGATCGCAGTATTTT
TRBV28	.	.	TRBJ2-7	CASSLGTHYEQYF	TGTGCCAGCAGTTTAGGGACGCACTACGAGCAGTACTTC
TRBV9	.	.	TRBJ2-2	CASSVGGGKSTGELFF	TGTGCCAGCAGCGTAGGAGGAGGGAAGTCAACCGGGGAGCTGTTTTTT
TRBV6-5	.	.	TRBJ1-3	CASSYSRQTGNTIYF	TGTGCCAGCAGTTACTCGAGGCAGACGGGAAACACCATATATTTT
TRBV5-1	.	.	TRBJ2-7	CASSFVGSSSYEQYF	TGCGCCAGCAGCTTTGTCGGGTCAAGCTCCTACGAGCAGTACTTC
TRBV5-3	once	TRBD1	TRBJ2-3	CARSYPGQGPHRDTDTQYF	TGTGCCAGAAGCTATCCGGGACAGGGTCCCCACCGGGACACAGATACGCAGTATTTT
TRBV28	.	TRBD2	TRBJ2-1	CASGGTSVYNEQFF	TGTGCCAGCGGCGGGACTAGCGTTTACAATGAGCAGTTCTTC
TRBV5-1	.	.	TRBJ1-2	CASSLTTGIYGYTF	TGCGCCAGCAGCCTAACGACTGGGATCTATGGCTACACCTTC
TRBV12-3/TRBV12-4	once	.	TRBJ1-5	CASTTGFNQPQHF	TGTGCCAGCACGACCGGGTTCAATCAGCCCCAGCATTTT
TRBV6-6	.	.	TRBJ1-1	CASSKDRTEAFF	TGTGCCAGCAGTAAAGACAGGACTGAAGCTTTCTTT